These T cell receptor beta chains were read from a single sample in a study of cytomegalovirus exposure and HLA in healthy donors. TCRdb's copy holds only in-frame clones and misses some; the assay was immunoSEQ multiplex PCR. The repertoire holds hundreds of thousands of clones, with over 80% as singletons. The sequencing sample was made of PBMCs. Receptors were obtained from a man in his forties in good health and CMV-seropositive. Each CDR3 is given with its conserved first and last residue. The D gene is left open where the match is weak. Clone size is not always given. Where it is, it says once, few, many or a class for expanded clones.

d_gene,len,j_gene,v_gene,abundance,CDR3aa,CDR3nt
TRBD1,16,TRBJ2-1,TRBV19,.,CASRAAGGFGGNEQFF,TGTGCCAGTAGAGCCGCAGGGGGCTTTGGAGGTAATGAGCAGTTCTTC
.,16,TRBJ1-5,TRBV9,.,CASSAGGPLSNQPQHF,TGTGCCAGCAGTGCCGGGGGGCCCCTAAGCAATCAGCCCCAGCATTTT
.,16,TRBJ2-5,TRBV5-4,.,CASSLADGRRRETQYF,TGTGCCAGCAGCTTGGCGGACGGAAGGAGGCGGGAGACCCAGTACTTC
TRBD1,13,TRBJ1-5,TRBV27,.,CASRPTGEQPQHF,TGTGCCAGCAGACCGACAGGGGAACAGCCCCAGCATTTT
TRBD2,16,TRBJ2-3,TRBV6-1,.,CASSERAGGPLGTQYF,TGTGCCAGCAGTGAACGTGCGGGAGGGCCACTAGGTACGCAGTATTTT
TRBD1,17,TRBJ1-1,TRBV25-1,.,CASSGSGTGARDTEAFF,TGTGCCAGCAGTGGCTCCGGGACAGGGGCTCGGGACACTGAAGCTTTCTTT
.,15,TRBJ2-1,TRBV5-1,.,CASSLTGRVVDEQFF,TGCGCCAGCAGCTTGACAGGCAGGGTAGTGGATGAGCAGTTCTTC
TRBD1,15,TRBJ1-5,TRBV5-1,.,CASSLGDRGYQPQHF,TGCGCCAGCAGCCTCGGGGACAGGGGTTATCAGCCCCAGCATTTT
TRBD2,16,TRBJ2-1,TRBV9,.,CASSHILAGPYNEQFF,TGTGCCAGCAGCCATATCCTAGCGGGACCCTACAATGAGCAGTTCTTC
.,14,TRBJ1-2,TRBV6-1,.,CASSEMAANYGYTF,TGTGCCAGCAGTGAAATGGCAGCGAACTATGGCTACACCTTC
.,14,TRBJ2-7,TRBV6-6,.,CASSWKGGEYEQYF,TGTGCCAGCAGTTGGAAAGGGGGTGAATACGAGCAGTACTTC
.,16,TRBJ2-2,TRBV27,.,CASSFRSMMNTGELFF,TGTGCCAGCAGTTTCCGTAGCATGATGAACACCGGGGAGCTGTTTTTT
TRBD1,18,TRBJ1-3,TRBV9,once,CASSVGDRGSSPGNTIYF,TGTGCCAGCAGCGTAGGGGACAGGGGCTCCTCTCCTGGAAACACCATATATTTT
.,15,TRBJ2-1,TRBV6-5,once,CASSYYGSSYNEQFF,TGTGCCAGCAGTTACTACGGGAGTTCCTACAATGAGCAGTTCTTC
.,15,TRBJ2-4,TRBV30,.,CAWSVGGYAKNIQYF,TGTGCCTGGAGTGTAGGAGGGTATGCCAAAAACATTCAGTACTTC
TRBD1,13,TRBJ2-5,TRBV9,.,CASSVTGVETQYF,TGTGCCAGCAGCGTGACAGGGGTGGAGACCCAGTACTTC
.,13,TRBJ2-1,TRBV9,once,CASSVEVRNEQFF,TGTGCCAGCAGCGTAGAGGTCAGGAACGAGCAGTTCTTC
TRBD1,14,TRBJ2-1,TRBV5-4,.,CASSSQGVATQQFF,TGTGCCAGCAGCTCGCAGGGGGTAGCGACCCAGCAGTTCTTC
TRBD1,15,TRBJ2-2,TRBV7-9,.,CASSTGQGFTGELFF,TGTGCCAGCAGCACGGGACAGGGATTCACCGGGGAGCTGTTTTTT
TRBD1,16,TRBJ1-4,TRBV4-1,.,CASSQRYRGTNEKLFF,TGCGCCAGCAGCCAGAGGTACAGGGGCACTAATGAAAAACTGTTTTTT
TRBD2,14,TRBJ2-1,TRBV7-9,.,CASSLTGGPGEQFF,TGTGCCAGCAGCTTAACGGGAGGGCCTGGTGAGCAGTTCTTC
.,14,TRBJ1-5,TRBV9,.,CASSQIPSNQPQHF,TGTGCCAGCAGCCAGATCCCTAGCAATCAGCCCCAGCATTTT
TRBD2,18,TRBJ2-1,TRBV7-8,.,CASSLEVRTSGRGNEQFF,TGTGCCAGCAGCTTAGAGGTCCGAACTAGCGGGAGGGGTAATGAGCAGTTCTTC
.,16,TRBJ2-3,TRBV15,.,CATSGWSLDHTDTQYF,TGTGCCACCAGCGGGTGGTCACTAGATCACACAGATACGCAGTATTTT
.,12,TRBJ1-1,TRBV10-1,.,CASSESYTEAFF,TGCGCCAGCAGTGAGTCCTACACTGAAGCTTTCTTT
.,12,TRBJ2-7,TRBV29-1,.,CSVGRPDYEQYF,TGCAGCGTTGGGCGGCCCGACTACGAGCAGTACTTC
.,13,TRBJ1-2,TRBV30,.,CAWGDSLTDGYTF,TGTGCCTGGGGGGACTCACTAACGGATGGCTACACCTTC
.,14,TRBJ2-5,TRBV25-1,few,CASSERQGRETQYF,TGTGCCAGCAGTGAAAGGCAGGGTAGAGAGACCCAGTACTTC
.,14,TRBJ1-1,TRBV27,.,CASSWRGLNTEAFF,TGTGCCAGCAGTTGGAGGGGCCTGAACACTGAAGCTTTCTTT
.,15,TRBJ1-3,TRBV19,.,CASRTQGNSGNTIYF,TGTGCCAGTAGAACACAGGGCAACTCTGGAAACACCATATATTTT
TRBD1,15,TRBJ2-2,TRBV5-4,.,CASSFRDRGNGELFF,TGTGCCAGCAGCTTCCGGGACAGGGGGAACGGGGAGCTGTTTTTT
.,15,TRBJ1-5,TRBV18,.,CASSPDSLRGQPQHF,TGTGCCAGCTCACCGGACAGCCTTCGGGGTCAGCCCCAGCATTTT
.,16,TRBJ1-1,TRBV27,.,CASSPGGRGLNTEAFF,TGTGCCAGCAGTCCCGGAGGCCGGGGGTTGAACACTGAAGCTTTCTTT
.,15,TRBJ2-7,TRBV30,few,CAWSADGKRGYEQYF,TGTGCCTGGAGTGCGGATGGGAAGAGGGGGTACGAGCAGTACTTC
.,14,TRBJ2-3,TRBV5-8,.,CASSSRGGTDTQYF,TGTGCCAGCAGCTCCAGGGGAGGGACAGATACGCAGTATTTT
.,15,TRBJ2-1,TRBV29-1,once,CSVSLVGRFFNEQFF,TGCAGCGTCTCCCTTGTCGGGAGATTTTTCAATGAGCAGTTCTTC
.,16,TRBJ2-3,TRBV7-6,.,CASSLNARGTTDTQYF,TGTGCCAGCAGCTTGAATGCTCGCGGGACCACAGATACGCAGTATTTT
TRBD2,13,TRBJ2-1,TRBV7-9,.,CASSDGRATEQFF,TGTGCCAGCAGCGACGGGAGGGCCACTGAGCAGTTCTTC
.,13,TRBJ2-1,TRBV14,.,CASRHKVVNEQFF,TGTGCCAGCAGACACAAAGTGGTCAATGAGCAGTTCTTC
.,13,TRBJ1-1,TRBV10-2,.,CASGKQGVTEAFF,TGCGCCAGCGGAAAACAGGGTGTCACTGAAGCTTTCTTT
TRBD2,20,TRBJ2-1,TRBV10-3,.,CAISDPAGTSGRAVYNEQFF,TGTGCCATCAGTGACCCGGCCGGGACTAGCGGGAGGGCTGTGTACAATGAGCAGTTCTTC
TRBD2,18,TRBJ2-1,TRBV5-6,once,CASSLGISGSSSYNEQFF,TGTGCCAGCAGCTTGGGGATTAGCGGGAGCAGCTCCTACAATGAGCAGTTCTTC
TRBD1,15,TRBJ1-2,TRBV2,.,CASSEYEGASYGYTF,TGTGCCAGCAGTGAATATGAGGGGGCGAGCTATGGCTACACCTTC
TRBD1,15,TRBJ2-5,TRBV5-1,.,CASSSGQGLQETQYF,TGCGCCAGCAGCTCGGGACAGGGGCTCCAAGAGACCCAGTACTTC
.,13,TRBJ2-2,TRBV6-1,few,CASSEKGGGELFF,TGTGCCAGCAGTGAAAAGGGAGGCGGGGAGCTGTTTTTT
.,14,TRBJ1-1,TRBV12-2,.,CASRPSCQGGYAFF,TGTGCAAGTCGCCCAAGCTGCCAGGGTGGGTATGCTTTCTTT
TRBD2,17,TRBJ2-1,TRBV29-1,.,CSVEGFLLAAKGNEQFF,TGCAGCGTTGAAGGCTTTCTTCTAGCGGCGAAAGGGAATGAGCAGTTCTTC
TRBD2,16,TRBJ2-1,TRBV28,few,CASIKAGLAGGYEQFF,TGTGCCAGCATTAAAGCTGGACTAGCGGGAGGGTATGAGCAGTTCTTC